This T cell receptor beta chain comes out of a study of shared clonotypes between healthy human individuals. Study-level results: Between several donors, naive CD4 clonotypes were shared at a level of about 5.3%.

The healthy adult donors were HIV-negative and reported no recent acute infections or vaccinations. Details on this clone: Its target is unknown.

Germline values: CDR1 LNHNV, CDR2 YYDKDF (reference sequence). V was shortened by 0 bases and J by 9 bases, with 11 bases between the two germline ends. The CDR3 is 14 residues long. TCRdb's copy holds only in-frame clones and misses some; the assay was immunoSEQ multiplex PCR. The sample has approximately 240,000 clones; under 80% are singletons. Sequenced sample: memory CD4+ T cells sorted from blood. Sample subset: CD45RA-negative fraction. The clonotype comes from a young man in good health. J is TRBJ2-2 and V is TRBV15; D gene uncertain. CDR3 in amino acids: CATSRDLASRELFF. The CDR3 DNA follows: TGTGCCACCAGCAGAGATCTTGCCTCTCGGGAGCTGTTTTTT.